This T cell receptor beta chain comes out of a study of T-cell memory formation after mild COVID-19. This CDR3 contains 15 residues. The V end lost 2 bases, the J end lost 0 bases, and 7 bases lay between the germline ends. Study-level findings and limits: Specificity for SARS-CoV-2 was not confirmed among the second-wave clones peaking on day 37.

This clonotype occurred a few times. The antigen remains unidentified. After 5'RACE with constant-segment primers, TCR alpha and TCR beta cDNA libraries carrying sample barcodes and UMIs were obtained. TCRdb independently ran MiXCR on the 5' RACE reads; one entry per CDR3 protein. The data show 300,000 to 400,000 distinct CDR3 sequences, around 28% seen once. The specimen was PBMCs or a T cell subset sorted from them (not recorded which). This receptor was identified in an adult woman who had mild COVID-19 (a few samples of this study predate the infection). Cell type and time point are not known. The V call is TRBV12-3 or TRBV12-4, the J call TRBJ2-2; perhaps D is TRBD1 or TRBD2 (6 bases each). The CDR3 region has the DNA TGTGCCAGCAGTTTAAGGGGGGCGAACACCGGGGAGCTGTTTTTT. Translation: CASSLRGANTGELFF.